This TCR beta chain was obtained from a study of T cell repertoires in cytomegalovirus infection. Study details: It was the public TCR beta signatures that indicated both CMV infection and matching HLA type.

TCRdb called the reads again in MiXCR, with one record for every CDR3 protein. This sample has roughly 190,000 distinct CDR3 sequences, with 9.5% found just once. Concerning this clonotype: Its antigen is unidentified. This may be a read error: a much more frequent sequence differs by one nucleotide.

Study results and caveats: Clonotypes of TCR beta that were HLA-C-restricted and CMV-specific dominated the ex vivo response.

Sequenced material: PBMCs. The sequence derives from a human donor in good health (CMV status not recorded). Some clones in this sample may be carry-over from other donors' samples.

The CDR3 bases are TGTGCCAGCTCACCTTCTAAGGGAAACAAACAGCCCCAGCATTTT. Translation gives CASSPSKGNKQPQHF. The J gene is TRBJ1-5, the V gene TRBV18; D is uncertain. Trimming removed 3 bases from V and 7 bases from J, with 16 bases in between. This CDR3 contains 15 residues. From germline, CDR1 is KGHSH and CDR2 LQKENI. The variable domain in full, with the rest retrieved from reference TRBV18 and TRBJ1-5, is NAGVMQNPRHLVRRRGQEARLRCSPMKGHSHVYWYRQLPEEGLKFMVYLQKENIIDESGMPKERFSAEFPKEGPSILRIQQVVRGDSAAYFCASSPSKGNKQPQHFGDGTRLSIL.